This record concerns one T cell receptor beta chain sequence. If no ophthalmopathy progression occurred within 18 months, Graves' hyperthyroidism was stable. In making diagnoses, clinical symptoms, serum thyroxine and TRAb, thyroid ultrasound and orbital computed tomography were all used. The germline V and J ends were trimmed by 5 bases and 4 bases, with 14 bases remaining between them. CDR1 SEHNR and CDR2 FQNEAQ come from the germline V gene (reference sequence). The CDR3 runs to 15 residues. This specimen belongs to a study of T cells in Graves' hyperthyroidism and ophthalmopathy. Across the whole study: Peripheral blood was collected at initial diagnosis, before any treatment.

RNA transcripts were the template for amplifying TCR beta CDR3 regions. The HTBI set primed first-round TCR CDR3 RT-PCR. TCRdb reanalysed the multiplex PCR reads using MiXCR and keeps one entry per CDR3 protein. Among roughly 840,000 distinct CDR3 sequences listed, 35% to 45% were seen once. The clonotype comes from a man aged 18 to 29 with Graves' hyperthyroidism. The chain employs TRBV7-9 and TRBJ2-2; the D gene is possibly TRBD1 (6 bases). Sequencing was carried out using blood. In nucleotides, the CDR3 is TGTGCCAGCAGCCCAGGAAGAGGGGGCACCGGGGAGCTGTTTTTT. It is translated as CASSPGRGGTGELFF.